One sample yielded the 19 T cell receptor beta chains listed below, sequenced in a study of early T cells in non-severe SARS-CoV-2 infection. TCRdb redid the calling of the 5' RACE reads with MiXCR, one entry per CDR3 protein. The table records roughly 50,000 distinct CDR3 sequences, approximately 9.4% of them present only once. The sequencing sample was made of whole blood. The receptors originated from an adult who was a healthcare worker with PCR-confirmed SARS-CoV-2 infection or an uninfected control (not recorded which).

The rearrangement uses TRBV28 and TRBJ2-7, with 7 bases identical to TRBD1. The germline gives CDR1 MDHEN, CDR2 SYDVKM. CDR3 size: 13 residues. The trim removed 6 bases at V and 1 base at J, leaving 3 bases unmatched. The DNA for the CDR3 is TGTGCCAGCAGCGACAGGGTGTCCTACGAGCAGTACTTC. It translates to CASSDRVSYEQYF.

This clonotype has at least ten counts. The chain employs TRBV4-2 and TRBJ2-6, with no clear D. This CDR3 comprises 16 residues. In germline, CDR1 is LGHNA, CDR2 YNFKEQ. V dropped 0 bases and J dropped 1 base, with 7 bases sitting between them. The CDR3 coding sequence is TGTGCCAGCAGCCAAGATTGGGATTCTGGGGCCAACGTCCTGACTTTC. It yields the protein CASSQDWDSGANVLTF.

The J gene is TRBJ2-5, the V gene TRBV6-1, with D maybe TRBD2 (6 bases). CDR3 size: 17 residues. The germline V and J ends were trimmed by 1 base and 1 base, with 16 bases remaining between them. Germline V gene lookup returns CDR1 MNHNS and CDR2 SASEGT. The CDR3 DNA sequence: TGTGCCAGCAGTGAAGACGGGGGACGGAGGACCCAAGAGACCCAGTACTTC. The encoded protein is CASSEDGGRRTQETQYF.

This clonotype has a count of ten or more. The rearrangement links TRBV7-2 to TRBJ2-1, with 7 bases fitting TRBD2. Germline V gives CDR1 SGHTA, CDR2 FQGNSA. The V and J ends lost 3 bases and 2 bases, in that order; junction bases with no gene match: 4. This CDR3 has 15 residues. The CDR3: CASSLQGGPYNEQFF. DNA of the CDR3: TGTGCCAGCAGCTTGCAGGGAGGGCCCTACAATGAGCAGTTCTTC.

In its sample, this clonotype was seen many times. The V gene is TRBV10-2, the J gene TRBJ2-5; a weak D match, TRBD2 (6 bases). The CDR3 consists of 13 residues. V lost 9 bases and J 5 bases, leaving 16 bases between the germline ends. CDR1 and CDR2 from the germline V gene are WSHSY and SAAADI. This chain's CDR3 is CASHRGNGETQYF. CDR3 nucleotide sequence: TGCGCCAGTCACCGGGGGAACGGGGAGACCCAGTACTTC.

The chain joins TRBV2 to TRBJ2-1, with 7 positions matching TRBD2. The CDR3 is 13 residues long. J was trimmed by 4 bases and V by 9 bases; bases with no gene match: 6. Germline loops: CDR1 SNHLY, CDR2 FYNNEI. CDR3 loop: CASEERGYNEQFF. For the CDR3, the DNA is TGTGCCAGTGAAGAGCGGGGATACAATGAGCAGTTCTTC.

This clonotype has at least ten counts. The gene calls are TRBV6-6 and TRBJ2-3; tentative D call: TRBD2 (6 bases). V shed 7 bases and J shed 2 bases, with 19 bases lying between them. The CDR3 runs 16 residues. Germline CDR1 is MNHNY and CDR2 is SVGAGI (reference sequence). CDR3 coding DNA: TGTGCCAGCATCTCAGGGTGGAGGGTAGTCACAGATACGCAGTATTTT. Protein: CASISGWRVVTDTQYF.

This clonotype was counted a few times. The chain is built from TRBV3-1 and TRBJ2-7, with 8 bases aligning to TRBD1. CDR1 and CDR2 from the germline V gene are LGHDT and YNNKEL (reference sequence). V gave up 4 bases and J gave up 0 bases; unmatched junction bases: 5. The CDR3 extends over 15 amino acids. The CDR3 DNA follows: TGTGCCAGCAGCCGTACACAGGGGGGCTCCTACGAGCAGTACTTC. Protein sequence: CASSRTQGGSYEQYF.

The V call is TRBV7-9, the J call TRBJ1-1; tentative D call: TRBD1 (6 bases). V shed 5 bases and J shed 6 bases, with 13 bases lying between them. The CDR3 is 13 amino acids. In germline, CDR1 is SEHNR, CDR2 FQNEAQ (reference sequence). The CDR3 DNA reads TGTGCCAGCAGCCCCCAGGGGAAGGCTGAAGCTTTCTTT. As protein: CASSPQGKAEAFF.

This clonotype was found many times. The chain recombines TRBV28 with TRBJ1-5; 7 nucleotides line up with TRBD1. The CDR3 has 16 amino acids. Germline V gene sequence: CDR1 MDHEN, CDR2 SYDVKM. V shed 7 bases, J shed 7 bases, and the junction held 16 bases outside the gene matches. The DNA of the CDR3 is TGTGCCAGCAAGGGGGCTGGGTGGTCTAGTTCGCAGCCCCAGCATTTT. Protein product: CASKGAGWSSSQPQHF.

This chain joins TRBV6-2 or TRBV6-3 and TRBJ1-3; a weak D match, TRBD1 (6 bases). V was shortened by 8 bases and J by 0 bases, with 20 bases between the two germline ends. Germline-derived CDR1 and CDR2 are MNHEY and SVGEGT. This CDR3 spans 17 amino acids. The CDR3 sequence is CASGGTGGLTSGNTIYF. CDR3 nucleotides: TGTGCCAGCGGAGGCACCGGGGGCCTTACCTCTGGAAACACCATATATTTT.

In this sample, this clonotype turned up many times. The CDR3 reads CASSYNRNLNTEAFF. CDR3 bases: TGTGCCAGCAGCTATAACAGGAACTTGAACACTGAAGCTTTCTTT. This chain links TRBV7-8 with TRBJ1-1; D may be TRBD1 (5 bases). Trimming took 4 bases from V and 0 from J, leaving 12 bases between them. Germline V lookup: CDR1 SGHVS, CDR2 FQNEAQ. The CDR3 loop spans 15 amino acids. The full variable domain, completed using reference TRBV7-8 and TRBJ1-1, is GAGVSQSPRYKVAKRGQDVALRCDPISGHVSLFWYQQALGQGPEFLTYFQNEAQLDKSGLPSDRFFAERPEGSVSTLKIQRTQQEDSAVYLCASSYNRNLNTEAFFGQGTRLTVV.

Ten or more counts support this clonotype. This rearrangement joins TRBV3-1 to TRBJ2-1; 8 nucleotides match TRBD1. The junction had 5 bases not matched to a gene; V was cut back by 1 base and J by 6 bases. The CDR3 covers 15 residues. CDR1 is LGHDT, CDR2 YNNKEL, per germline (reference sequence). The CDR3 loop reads CASSQVTGGINEQFF. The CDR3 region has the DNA TGTGCCAGCAGCCAAGTTACAGGGGGTATCAATGAGCAGTTCTTC.

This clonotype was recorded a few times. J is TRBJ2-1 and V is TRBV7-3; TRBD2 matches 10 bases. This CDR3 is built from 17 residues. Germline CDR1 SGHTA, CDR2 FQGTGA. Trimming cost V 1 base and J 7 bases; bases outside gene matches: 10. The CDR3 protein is CASSLSPAGGPWNEQFF. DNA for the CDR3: TGTGCCAGCAGCTTAAGTCCAGCGGGAGGGCCTTGGAATGAGCAGTTCTTC. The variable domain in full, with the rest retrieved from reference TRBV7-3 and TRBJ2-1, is GAGVSQTPSNKVTEKGKYVELRCDPISGHTALYWYRQSLGQGPEFLIYFQGTGAADDSGLPNDRFFAVRPEGSVSTLKIQRTERGDSAVYLCASSLSPAGGPWNEQFFGPGTRLTVL.

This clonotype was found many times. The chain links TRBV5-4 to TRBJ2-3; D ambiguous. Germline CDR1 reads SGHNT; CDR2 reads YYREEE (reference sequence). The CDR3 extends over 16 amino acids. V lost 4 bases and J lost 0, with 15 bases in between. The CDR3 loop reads CASSPDRWASTDTQYF. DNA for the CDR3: TGTGCCAGCAGCCCAGACCGATGGGCGAGCACAGATACGCAGTATTTT.

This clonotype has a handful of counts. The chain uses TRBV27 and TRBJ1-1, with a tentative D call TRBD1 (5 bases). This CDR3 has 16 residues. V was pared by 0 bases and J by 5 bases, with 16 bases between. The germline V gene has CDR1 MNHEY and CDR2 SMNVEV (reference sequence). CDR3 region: CASSLSAGQVGTEAFF. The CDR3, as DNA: TGTGCCAGCAGTTTATCAGCTGGACAAGTCGGAACTGAAGCTTTCTTT.

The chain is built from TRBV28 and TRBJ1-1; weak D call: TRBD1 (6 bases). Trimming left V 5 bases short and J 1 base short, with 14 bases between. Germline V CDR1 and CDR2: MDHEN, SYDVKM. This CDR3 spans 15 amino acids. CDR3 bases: TGTGCCAGCAGTCCCTTGGACAGAGAGAACACTGAAGCTTTCTTT. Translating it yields CASSPLDRENTEAFF.

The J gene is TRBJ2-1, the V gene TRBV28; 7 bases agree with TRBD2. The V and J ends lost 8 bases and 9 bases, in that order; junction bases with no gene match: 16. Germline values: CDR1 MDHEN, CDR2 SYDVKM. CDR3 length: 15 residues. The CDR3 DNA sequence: TGTGCCAGCGGGAGAGGAGGGAGGGCGATCGGTGAGCAGTTCTTC. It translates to CASGRGGRAIGEQFF. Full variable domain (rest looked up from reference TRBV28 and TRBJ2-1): DVKVTQSSRYLVKRTGEKVFLECVQDMDHENMFWYRQDPGLGLRLIYFSYDVKMKEKGDIPEGYSVSREKKERFSLILESASTNQTSMYLCASGRGGRAIGEQFFGPGTRLTVL.

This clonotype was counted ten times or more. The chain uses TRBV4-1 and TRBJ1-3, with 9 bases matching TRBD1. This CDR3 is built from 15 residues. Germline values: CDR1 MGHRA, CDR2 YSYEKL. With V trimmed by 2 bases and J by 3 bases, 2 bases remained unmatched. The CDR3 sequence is CASSQTGGRGNTIYF. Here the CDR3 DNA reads TGCGCCAGCAGCCAAACAGGGGGCCGTGGAAACACCATATATTTT.